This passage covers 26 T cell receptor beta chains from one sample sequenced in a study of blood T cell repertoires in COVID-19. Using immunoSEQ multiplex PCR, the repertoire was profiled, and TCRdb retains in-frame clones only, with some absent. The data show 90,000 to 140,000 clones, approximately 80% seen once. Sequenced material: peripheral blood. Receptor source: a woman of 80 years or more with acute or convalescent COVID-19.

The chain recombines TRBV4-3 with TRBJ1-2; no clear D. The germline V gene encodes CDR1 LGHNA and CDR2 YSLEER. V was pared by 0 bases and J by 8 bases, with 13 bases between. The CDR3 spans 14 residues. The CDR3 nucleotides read TGCGCCAGCAGCCAAGATATACTCTCGGGGGGCTACACCTTC. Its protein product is CASSQDILSGGYTF.

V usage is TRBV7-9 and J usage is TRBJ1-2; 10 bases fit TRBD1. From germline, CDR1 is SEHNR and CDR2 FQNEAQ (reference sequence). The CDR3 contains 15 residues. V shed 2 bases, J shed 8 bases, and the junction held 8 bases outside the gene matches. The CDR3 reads CASSLREGQGNGYTF. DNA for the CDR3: TGTGCCAGCAGCTTAAGGGAGGGACAGGGGAACGGCTACACCTTC.

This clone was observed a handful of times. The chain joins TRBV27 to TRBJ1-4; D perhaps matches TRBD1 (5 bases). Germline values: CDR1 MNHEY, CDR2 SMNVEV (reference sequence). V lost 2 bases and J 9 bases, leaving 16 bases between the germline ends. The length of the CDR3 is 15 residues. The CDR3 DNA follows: TGTGCCAGCAGTTTAAGAAGCGGGGACGGGAAAAAACTGTTTTTT. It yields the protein CASSLRSGDGKKLFF.

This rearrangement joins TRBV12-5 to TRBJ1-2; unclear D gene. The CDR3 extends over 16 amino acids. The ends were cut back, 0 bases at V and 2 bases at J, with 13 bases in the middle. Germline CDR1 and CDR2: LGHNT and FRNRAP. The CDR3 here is CASGLVHQDLNYGYTF. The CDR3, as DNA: TGTGCTAGTGGTTTGGTACATCAAGATTTAAACTATGGCTACACCTTC.

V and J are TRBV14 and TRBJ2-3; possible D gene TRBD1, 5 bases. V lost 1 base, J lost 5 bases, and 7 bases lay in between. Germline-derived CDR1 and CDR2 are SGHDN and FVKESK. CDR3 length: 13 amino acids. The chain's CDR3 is CASSQAGQDTQYF. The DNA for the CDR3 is TGTGCCAGCAGCCAAGCAGGACAAGATACGCAGTATTTT.

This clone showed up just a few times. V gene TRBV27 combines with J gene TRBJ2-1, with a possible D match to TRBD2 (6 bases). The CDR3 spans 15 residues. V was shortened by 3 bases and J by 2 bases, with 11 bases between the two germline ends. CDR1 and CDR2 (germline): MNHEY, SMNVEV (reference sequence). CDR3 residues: CASSLGLATYNEQFF. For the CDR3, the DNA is TGTGCCAGCAGTTTGGGTCTAGCGACCTACAATGAGCAGTTCTTC.

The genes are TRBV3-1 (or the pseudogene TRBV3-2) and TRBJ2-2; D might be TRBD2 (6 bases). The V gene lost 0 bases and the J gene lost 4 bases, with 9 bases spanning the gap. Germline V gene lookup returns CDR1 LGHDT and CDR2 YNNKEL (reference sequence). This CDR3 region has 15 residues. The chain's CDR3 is CASSQDGTPTGELFF. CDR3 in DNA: TGTGCCAGCAGCCAAGACGGGACTCCCACCGGGGAGCTGTTTTTT.

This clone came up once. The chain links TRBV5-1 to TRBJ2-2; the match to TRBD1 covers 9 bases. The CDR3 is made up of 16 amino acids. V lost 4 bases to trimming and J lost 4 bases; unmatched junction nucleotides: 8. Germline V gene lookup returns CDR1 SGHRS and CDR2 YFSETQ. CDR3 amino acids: CASSRTGQGGTGELFF. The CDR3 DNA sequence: TGCGCCAGCAGCCGTACGGGACAGGGAGGCACCGGGGAGCTGTTTTTT.

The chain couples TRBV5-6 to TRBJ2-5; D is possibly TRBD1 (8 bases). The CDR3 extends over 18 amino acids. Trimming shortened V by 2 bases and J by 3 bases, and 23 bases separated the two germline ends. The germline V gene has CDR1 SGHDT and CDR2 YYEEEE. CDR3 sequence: CASSLGLGDRGGKETQYF. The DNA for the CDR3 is TGTGCCAGCAGCTTAGGTCTGGGCGACAGGGGAGGGAAAGAGACCCAGTACTTC.

The CDR3, as DNA: TGCGCCAGCAGCTTGAGTCCTAGCGGGATCAATGAGCAGTTCTTC. Its protein product is CASSLSPSGINEQFF. J is TRBJ2-1 and V is TRBV5-1; 9 bases line up with TRBD2. The CDR3 runs to 15 residues. CDR1 is SGHRS and CDR2 is YFSETQ in the germline V gene. Trimming at V came to 1 base and at J to 6 bases, leaving 5 bases not matched to a gene.

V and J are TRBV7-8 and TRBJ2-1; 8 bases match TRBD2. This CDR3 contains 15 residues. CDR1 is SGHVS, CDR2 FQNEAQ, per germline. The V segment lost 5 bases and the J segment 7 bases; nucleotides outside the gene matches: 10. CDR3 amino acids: CASSLREGGMNEQFF. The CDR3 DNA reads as TGTGCCAGCAGCCTCCGGGAGGGGGGTATGAATGAGCAGTTCTTC.

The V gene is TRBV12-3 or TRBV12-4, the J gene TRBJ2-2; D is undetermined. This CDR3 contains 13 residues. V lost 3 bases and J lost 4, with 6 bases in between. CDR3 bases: TGTGCCAGCAGTTTCCCCCTCACCGGGGAGCTGTTTTTT. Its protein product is CASSFPLTGELFF.

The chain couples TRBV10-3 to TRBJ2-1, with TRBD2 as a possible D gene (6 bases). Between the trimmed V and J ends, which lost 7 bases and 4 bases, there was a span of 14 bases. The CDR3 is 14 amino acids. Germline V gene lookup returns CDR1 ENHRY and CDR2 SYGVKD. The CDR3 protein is CAINAGFSYNEQFF. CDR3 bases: TGTGCCATCAACGCGGGGTTCTCTTACAATGAGCAGTTCTTC.

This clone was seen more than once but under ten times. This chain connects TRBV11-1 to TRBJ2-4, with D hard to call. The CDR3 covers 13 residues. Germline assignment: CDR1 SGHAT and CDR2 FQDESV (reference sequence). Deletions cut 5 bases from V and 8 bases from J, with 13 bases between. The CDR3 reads CASSQPSTDIQYF. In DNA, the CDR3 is TGTGCCAGCAGCCAGCCATCGACTGACATTCAGTACTTC.

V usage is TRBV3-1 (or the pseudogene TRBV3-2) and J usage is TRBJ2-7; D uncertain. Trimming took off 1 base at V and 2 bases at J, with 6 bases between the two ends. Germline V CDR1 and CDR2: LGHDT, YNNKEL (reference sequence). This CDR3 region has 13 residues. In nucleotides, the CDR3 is TGTGCCAGCAGCCAAGGGCCCGCCTACGAGCAGTACTTC. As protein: CASSQGPAYEQYF.

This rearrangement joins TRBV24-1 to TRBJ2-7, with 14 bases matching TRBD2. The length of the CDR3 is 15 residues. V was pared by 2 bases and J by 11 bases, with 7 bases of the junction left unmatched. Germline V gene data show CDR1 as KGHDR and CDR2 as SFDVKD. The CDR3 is CATSDSRLAGGPEYF. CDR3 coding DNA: TGTGCCACCAGTGATTCTCGACTAGCGGGAGGGCCCGAGTACTTC.

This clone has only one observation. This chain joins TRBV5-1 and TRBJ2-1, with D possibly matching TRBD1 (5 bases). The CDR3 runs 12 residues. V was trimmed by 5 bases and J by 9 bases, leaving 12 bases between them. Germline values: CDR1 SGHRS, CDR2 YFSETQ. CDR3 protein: CASRLEQAEQFF. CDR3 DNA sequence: TGCGCCAGCAGGCTAGAACAGGCTGAGCAGTTCTTC.

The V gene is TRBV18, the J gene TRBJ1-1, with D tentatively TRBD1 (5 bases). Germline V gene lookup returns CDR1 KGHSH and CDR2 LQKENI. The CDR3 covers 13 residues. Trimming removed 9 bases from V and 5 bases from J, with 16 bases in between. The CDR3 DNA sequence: TGTGCCAGTGCCAGGGAGGAAGGGACTGAAGCTTTCTTT. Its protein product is CASAREEGTEAFF.

The CDR3 DNA is TGTGCCAGCAGTGATAGGAGGAACACTGAAGCTTTCTTT. Translated, it gives CASSDRRNTEAFF. The chain employs TRBV6-1 and TRBJ1-1; D ambiguous. Per germline, CDR1 MNHNS and CDR2 SASEGT. This CDR3 has 13 residues. V lost 3 bases, J lost 1 base, and 6 bases lay in between.

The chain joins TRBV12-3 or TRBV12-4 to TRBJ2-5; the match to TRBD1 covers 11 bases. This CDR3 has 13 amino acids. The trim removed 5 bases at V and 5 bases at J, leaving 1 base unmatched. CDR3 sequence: CASSRDRGETQYF. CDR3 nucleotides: TGTGCCAGCAGTCGGGACAGGGGGGAGACCCAGTACTTC.

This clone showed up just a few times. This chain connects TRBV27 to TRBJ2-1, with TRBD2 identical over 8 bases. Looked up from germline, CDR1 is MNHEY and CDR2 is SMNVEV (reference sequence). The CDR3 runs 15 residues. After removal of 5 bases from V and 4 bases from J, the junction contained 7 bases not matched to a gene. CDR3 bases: TGTGCCAGCAGTAACGGACTAGCTGCGTACAATGAGCAGTTCTTC. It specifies CASSNGLAAYNEQFF.

Here the CDR3 reads CASSNRDRAYEQYF. CDR3 nucleotides: TGTGCCAGCAGCAACCGGGACAGAGCCTACGAGCAGTACTTC. The chain couples TRBV7-9 to TRBJ2-7; 7 bases map to TRBD1. The trim removed 5 bases at V and 2 bases at J, leaving 6 bases unmatched. Germline V lookup: CDR1 SEHNR, CDR2 FQNEAQ (reference sequence). CDR3 length: 14 residues.

The CDR3 region has the DNA TGTGCCAGCAGCTCCGGTCTAGCGGCCAATGAGCAGTTCTTC. This translates into CASSSGLAANEQFF. The gene calls are TRBV11-3 and TRBJ2-1; 7 bases match TRBD2. The CDR3 is 14 amino acids. The germline gives CDR1 SGHNT, CDR2 YENEEA. With V trimmed by 4 bases and J by 6 bases, 6 bases remained unmatched.

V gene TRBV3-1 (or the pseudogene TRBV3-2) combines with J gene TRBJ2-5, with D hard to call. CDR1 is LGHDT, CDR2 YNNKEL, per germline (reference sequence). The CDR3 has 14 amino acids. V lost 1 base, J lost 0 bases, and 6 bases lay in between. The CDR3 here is CASSQVANQETQYF. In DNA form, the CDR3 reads TGTGCCAGCAGCCAAGTGGCAAACCAAGAGACCCAGTACTTC.

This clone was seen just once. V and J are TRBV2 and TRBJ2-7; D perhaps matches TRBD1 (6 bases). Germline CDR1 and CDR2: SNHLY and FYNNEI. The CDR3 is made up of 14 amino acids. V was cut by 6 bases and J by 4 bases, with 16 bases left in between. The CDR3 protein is CASRGQGSLYEQYF. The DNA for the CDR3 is TGTGCCAGCAGAGGCCAGGGGAGCTTGTACGAGCAGTACTTC.

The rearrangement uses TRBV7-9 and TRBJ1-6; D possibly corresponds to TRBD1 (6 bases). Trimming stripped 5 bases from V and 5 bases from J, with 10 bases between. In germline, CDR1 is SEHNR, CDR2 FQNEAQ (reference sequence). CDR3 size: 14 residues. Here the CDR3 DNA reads TGTGCCAGCAGCCGGGACACCGATAATTCACCCCTCCACTTT. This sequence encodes CASSRDTDNSPLHF.